This T cell receptor beta chain was identified during a study of technical replicates of blood from a few donors. The CDR3 length is 13 residues. Germline CDR1 is ENHRY and CDR2 is SYGVKD. V was pared by 0 bases and J by 13 bases, with 13 bases between. Produced via immunoSEQ multiplex PCR; TCRdb's table is partial and in-frame only. The profile shows 50,000 to 70,000 clones, over 85% of them singletons. This TCR was sampled from a human donor in good health. Some clones in this sample may be carry-over from other donors' samples. The sample taken for sequencing was PBMCs. The rearrangement uses TRBV10-3 and TRBJ1-3; D is unclear. In DNA, the CDR3 is TGTGCCATCAGTGAGTCGAGGTTAAGTCCTATATATTTT. Its translation is CAISESRLSPIYF.